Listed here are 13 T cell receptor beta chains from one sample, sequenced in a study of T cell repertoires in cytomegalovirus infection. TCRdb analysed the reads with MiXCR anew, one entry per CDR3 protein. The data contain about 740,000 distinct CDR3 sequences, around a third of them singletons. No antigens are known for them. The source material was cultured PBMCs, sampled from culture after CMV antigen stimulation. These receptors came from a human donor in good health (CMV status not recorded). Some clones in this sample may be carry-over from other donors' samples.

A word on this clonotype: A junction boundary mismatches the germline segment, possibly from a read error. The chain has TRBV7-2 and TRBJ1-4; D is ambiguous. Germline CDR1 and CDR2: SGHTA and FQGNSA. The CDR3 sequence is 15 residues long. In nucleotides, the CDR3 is TGTGCCAGCAGCTTAAGCGGGAACCCAAGTGAAAAACTGATTTTT. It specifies CASSLSGNPSEKLIF. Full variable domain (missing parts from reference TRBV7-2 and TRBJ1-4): GAGVSQSPSNKVTEKGKDVELRCDPISGHTALYWYRQSLGQGLEFLIYFQGNSAPDKSGLPSDRFSAERTGGSVSTLTIQRTQQEDSAVYLCASSLSGNPSEKLIFGSGTQLSVL.

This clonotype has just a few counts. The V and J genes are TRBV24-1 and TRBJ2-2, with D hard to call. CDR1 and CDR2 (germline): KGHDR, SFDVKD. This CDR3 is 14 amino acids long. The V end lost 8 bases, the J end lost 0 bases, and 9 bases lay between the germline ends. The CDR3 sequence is CATTQIANTGELFF. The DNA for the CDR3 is TGTGCCACCACTCAGATCGCGAACACCGGGGAGCTGTTTTTT.

The DNA of the CDR3 is TGTGCCAGCAGTTTGCCGGAGGGGGGAGCTTTCTTT. This gives the protein CASSLPEGGAFF. The V call is TRBV27, the J call TRBJ1-1, with D possibly being TRBD1 (6 bases). The CDR3 is 12 amino acids. Germline values: CDR1 MNHEY, CDR2 SMNVEV (reference sequence). Trimming took off 3 bases at V and 10 bases at J, with 12 bases between the two ends.

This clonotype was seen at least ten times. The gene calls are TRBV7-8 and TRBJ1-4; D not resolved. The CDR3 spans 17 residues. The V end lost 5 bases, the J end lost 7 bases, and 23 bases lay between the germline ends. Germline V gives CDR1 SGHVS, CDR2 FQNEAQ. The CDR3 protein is CASSPPPGFMYGEKLFF. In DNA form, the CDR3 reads TGTGCCAGCAGCCCCCCCCCAGGCTTTATGTACGGTGAAAAACTGTTTTTT.

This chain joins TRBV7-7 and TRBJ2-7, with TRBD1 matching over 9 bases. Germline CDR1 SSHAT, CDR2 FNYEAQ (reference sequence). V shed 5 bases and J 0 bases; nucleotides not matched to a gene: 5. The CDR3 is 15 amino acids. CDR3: CASSQRGQGSYEQYF. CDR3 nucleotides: TGTGCCAGCAGCCAGAGGGGACAGGGCTCCTACGAGCAGTACTTC. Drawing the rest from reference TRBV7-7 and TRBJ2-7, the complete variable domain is GAGVSQSPRYKVTKRGQDVTLRCDPISSHATLYWYQQALGQGPEFLTYFNYEAQPDKSGLPSDRFSAERPEGSISTLTIQRTEQRDSAMYRCASSQRGQGSYEQYFGPGTRLTVT.

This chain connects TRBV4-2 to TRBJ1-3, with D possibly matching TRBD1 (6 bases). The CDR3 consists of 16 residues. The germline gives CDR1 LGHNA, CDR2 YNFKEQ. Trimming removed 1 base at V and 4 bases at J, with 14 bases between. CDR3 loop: CASSQVGGRRGNTIYF. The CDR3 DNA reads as TGTGCCAGCAGCCAAGTCGGGGGGCGCCGAGGAAACACCATATATTTT.

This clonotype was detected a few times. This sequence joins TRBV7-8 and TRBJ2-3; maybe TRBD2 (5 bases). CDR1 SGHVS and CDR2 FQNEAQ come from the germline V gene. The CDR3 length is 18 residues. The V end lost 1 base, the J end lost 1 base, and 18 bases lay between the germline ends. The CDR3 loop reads CASSLGTTNQLGTDTQYF. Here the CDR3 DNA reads TGTGCCAGCAGCTTAGGGACGACTAACCAGCTGGGCACAGATACGCAGTATTTT.

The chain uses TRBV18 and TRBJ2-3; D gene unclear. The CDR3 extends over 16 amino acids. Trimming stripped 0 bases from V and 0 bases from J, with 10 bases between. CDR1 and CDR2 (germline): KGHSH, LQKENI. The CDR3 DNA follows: TGTGCCAGCTCACCACCCGACAAGGCGAGCACAGATACGCAGTATTTT. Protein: CASSPPDKASTDTQYF.

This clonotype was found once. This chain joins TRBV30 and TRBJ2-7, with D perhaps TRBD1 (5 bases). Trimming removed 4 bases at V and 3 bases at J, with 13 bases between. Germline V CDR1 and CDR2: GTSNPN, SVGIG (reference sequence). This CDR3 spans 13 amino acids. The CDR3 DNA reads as TGTGCCTGGACCTCAGGGCTTCGCTACGAGCAGTACTTC. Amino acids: CAWTSGLRYEQYF.

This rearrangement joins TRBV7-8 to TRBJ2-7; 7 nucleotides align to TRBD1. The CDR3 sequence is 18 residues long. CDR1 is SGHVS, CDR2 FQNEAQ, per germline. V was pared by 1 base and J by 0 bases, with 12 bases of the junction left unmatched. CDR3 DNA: TGTGCCAGCAGCTTAGAATCGTGGTCCGGGACAGTCTCCTACGAGCAGTACTTC. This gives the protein CASSLESWSGTVSYEQYF.

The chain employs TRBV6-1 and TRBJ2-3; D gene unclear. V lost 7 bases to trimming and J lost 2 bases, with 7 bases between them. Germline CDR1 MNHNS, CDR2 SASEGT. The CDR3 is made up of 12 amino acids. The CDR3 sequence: CASTQYTDTQYF. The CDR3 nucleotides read TGTGCCAGCACCCAGTACACAGATACGCAGTATTTT.

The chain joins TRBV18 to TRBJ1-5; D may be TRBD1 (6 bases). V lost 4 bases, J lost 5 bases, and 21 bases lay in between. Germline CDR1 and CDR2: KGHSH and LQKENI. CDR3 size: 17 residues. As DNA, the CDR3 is TGTGCCAGCTCACGGCAGGGGAACCTTAACAGGTATCAGCCCCAGCATTTT. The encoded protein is CASSRQGNLNRYQPQHF.

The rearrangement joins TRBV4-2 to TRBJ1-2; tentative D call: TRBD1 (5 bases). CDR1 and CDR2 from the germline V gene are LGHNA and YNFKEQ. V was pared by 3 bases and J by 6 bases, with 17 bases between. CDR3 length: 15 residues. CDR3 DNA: TGTGCCAGCAGCCACCCAGGCAGGCTACAGGATGGCTACACCTTC. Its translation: CASSHPGRLQDGYTF.